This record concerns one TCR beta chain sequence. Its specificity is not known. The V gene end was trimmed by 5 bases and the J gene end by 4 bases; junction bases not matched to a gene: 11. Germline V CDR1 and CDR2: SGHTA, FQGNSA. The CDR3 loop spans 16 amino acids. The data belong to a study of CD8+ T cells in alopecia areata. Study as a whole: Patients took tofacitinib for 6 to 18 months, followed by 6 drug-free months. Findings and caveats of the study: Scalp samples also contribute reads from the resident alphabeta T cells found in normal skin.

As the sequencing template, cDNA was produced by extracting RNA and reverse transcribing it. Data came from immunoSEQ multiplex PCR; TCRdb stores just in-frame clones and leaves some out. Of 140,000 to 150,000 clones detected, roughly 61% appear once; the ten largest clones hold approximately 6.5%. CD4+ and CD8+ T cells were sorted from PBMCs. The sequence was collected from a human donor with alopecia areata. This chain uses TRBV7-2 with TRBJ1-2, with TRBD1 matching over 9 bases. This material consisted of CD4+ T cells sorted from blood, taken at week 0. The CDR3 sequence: CASSPLGTGPSYGYTF. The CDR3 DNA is TGTGCCAGCAGCCCACTGGGGACAGGGCCCTCCTATGGCTACACCTTC.